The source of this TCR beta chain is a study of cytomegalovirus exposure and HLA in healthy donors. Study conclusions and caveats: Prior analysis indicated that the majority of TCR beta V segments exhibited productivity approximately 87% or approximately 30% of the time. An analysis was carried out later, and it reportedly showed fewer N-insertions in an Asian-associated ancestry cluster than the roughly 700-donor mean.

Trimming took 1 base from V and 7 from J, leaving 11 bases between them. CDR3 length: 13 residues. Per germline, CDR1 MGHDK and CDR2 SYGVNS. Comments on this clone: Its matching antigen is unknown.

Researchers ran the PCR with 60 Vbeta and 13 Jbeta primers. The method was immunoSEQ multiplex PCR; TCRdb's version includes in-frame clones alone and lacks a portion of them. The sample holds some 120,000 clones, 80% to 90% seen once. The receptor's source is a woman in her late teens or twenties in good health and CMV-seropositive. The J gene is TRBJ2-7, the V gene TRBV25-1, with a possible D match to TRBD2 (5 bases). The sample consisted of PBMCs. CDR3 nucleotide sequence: TGTGCCAGCAGTGAATCTGGAGGCTTGGAGCAGTACTTC. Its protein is CASSESGGLEQYF.